Presented here are 31 T cell receptor beta chains from one specimen sequenced in a study of cytomegalovirus exposure and HLA in healthy donors. TCRdb's copy holds only in-frame clones and misses some; the assay was immunoSEQ multiplex PCR. The data hold about 57,000 clones, with 85% to 95% observed a single time. Material: PBMCs. The receptors come from a woman younger than 35 in good health and CMV-seronegative.

The V gene is TRBV27, the J gene TRBJ2-1; 11 bases line up with TRBD1. The CDR3 sequence is 15 residues long. Germline lookup yields CDR1 MNHEY and CDR2 SMNVEV (reference sequence). V shed 2 bases, J shed 8 bases, and the junction held 5 bases outside the gene matches. CDR3 residues: CASSLGTGGPYEQFF. For the CDR3, the DNA is TGTGCCAGCAGTTTAGGGACAGGGGGGCCGTATGAGCAGTTCTTC.

This clone was counted once. The J gene is TRBJ1-2, the V gene TRBV7-9; D remains unclear. Germline loops: CDR1 SEHNR, CDR2 FQNEAQ (reference sequence). Trimming shortened V by 1 base and J by 2 bases, and 8 bases separated the two germline ends. This CDR3 spans 14 amino acids. The CDR3, as DNA: TGTGCCAGCAGCTTAGTCGGCGGGAACTATGGCTACACCTTC. This codes for CASSLVGGNYGYTF.

The chain uses TRBV2 and TRBJ1-2; 9 bases agree with TRBD1. Germline loops: CDR1 SNHLY, CDR2 FYNNEI. Trimming at V came to 2 bases and at J to 8 bases, leaving 6 bases not matched to a gene. CDR3 length: 14 residues. DNA for the CDR3: TGTGCCAGCAGTGAACAGGGGACAGGGAAAGGCTACACCTTC. It codes for CASSEQGTGKGYTF.

The chain has TRBV6-6 and TRBJ1-1; TRBD1 matches at 8 bases. This CDR3 is built from 14 residues. V dropped 6 bases and J dropped 5; count of bases not matched to a gene: 8. CDR1 is MNHNY, CDR2 SVGAGI, per germline (reference sequence). CDR3 loop: CASRQGQGRTEAFF. DNA for the CDR3: TGTGCCAGCAGGCAAGGACAGGGTAGAACTGAAGCTTTCTTT.

This rearrangement joins TRBV6-5 to TRBJ2-5; a weak D match, TRBD1 (6 bases). The CDR3 spans 14 residues. CDR1 MNHEY and CDR2 SVGAGI come from the germline V gene. Trimming cost V 6 bases and J 4 bases, with 15 bases left between them. This chain's CDR3 is CASSEPGQGETQYF. CDR3 nucleotides: TGTGCCAGCAGCGAACCGGGACAAGGAGAGACCCAGTACTTC.

V usage is TRBV10-3 and J usage is TRBJ1-1; 8 bases are shared with TRBD1. V was pared by 9 bases and J by 2 bases, with 8 bases of the junction left unmatched. In germline, CDR1 is ENHRY, CDR2 SYGVKD. This CDR3 has 14 residues. The DNA of the CDR3 is TGTGCCATAAAGGGACAGGTCAGTAACACTGAAGCTTTCTTT. Encoded protein: CAIKGQVSNTEAFF.

The rearrangement joins TRBV15 to TRBJ1-5; 9 bases are a match to TRBD1. The CDR3 covers 18 residues. Germline values: CDR1 LNHNV, CDR2 YYDKDF (reference sequence). V was clipped by 0 bases and J by 5 bases; unmatched bases: 11. CDR3 sequence (DNA): TGTGCCACCAGCAGAGATCGTTGGGACAGGGCTGGCGATCAGCCCCAGCATTTT. Amino acids: CATSRDRWDRAGDQPQHF.

The gene calls are TRBV6-1 and TRBJ2-1, with D tentatively TRBD1 (6 bases). V shed 3 bases and J shed 5 bases, with 11 bases lying between them. Germline lookup yields CDR1 MNHNS and CDR2 SASEGT. This CDR3 contains 14 residues. CDR3 protein: CASSDYRTDNEQFF. DNA for the CDR3: TGTGCCAGCAGTGATTATAGGACAGACAATGAGCAGTTCTTC.

This clone was counted once. Other DNA variants within this sample encode the same CDR3. The chain combines TRBV6-1 with TRBJ1-2, with D possibly TRBD1 on 5 matching bases. Germline CDR1 MNHNS, CDR2 SASEGT. The V gene lost 2 bases and the J gene lost 1 base, with 5 bases spanning the gap. There are 13 residues in the CDR3. DNA for the CDR3: TGTGCCAGCAGTGAACAGGGTAACTATGGCTACACCTTC. This gives the protein CASSEQGNYGYTF.

The J gene is TRBJ2-2, the V gene TRBV29-1, with D possibly TRBD1 on 6 matching bases. This CDR3 has 14 residues. Germline assignment: CDR1 SQVTM and CDR2 ANQGSEA. Trimming pared 7 bases from V and 1 base from J, leaving 13 bases between. CDR3 sequence reads: CSARQELNTGELFF. Written as DNA, the CDR3 is TGCAGCGCTCGACAGGAGTTGAACACCGGGGAGCTGTTTTTT.

V and J are TRBV19 and TRBJ2-3; maybe TRBD1 (6 bases). This CDR3 comprises 13 residues. CDR1 is LNHDA and CDR2 is SQIVND in the germline V gene (reference sequence). Trimming took off 3 bases at V and 6 bases at J, with 10 bases between the two ends. The CDR3 region has the DNA TGTGCCAGTAGTATCAGGGGCCCTGATACGCAGTATTTT. It yields the protein CASSIRGPDTQYF.

V is TRBV7-6 and J is TRBJ2-7, with D possibly TRBD1 on 6 matching bases. This CDR3 region has 15 residues. Germline CDR1 is SGHVS and CDR2 is FNYEAQ. V dropped 6 bases and J dropped 0 bases, with 15 bases sitting between them. CDR3 protein: CASRMTGLSSYEQYV. The CDR3 coding sequence is TGTGCCAGCAGAATGACAGGTTTGAGCTCCTACGAGCAGTACGTC.

The rearrangement uses TRBV18 and TRBJ2-7; 7 nucleotides agree with TRBD2. The CDR3 consists of 15 residues. Trimming took 0 bases from V and 2 from J; bases not matched to a gene: 4. Per the germline V gene, CDR1 is KGHSH and CDR2 is LQKENI. This chain's CDR3 is CASSPPSTSPYEQYF. The CDR3 DNA is TGTGCCAGCTCACCACCGTCGACTAGCCCCTACGAGCAGTACTTC.

The V and J genes are TRBV2 and TRBJ1-1, with 7 bases lining up with TRBD1. The V gene end was trimmed by 6 bases and the J gene end by 10 bases; junction bases not matched to a gene: 8. The CDR3 contains 12 residues. Germline lookup yields CDR1 SNHLY and CDR2 FYNNEI. CDR3 sequence reads: CASRGDSALAFF. The CDR3 bases are TGTGCCAGCAGAGGGGACAGCGCCTTAGCTTTCTTT.

This clone was recorded a few times. The chain joins TRBV2 to TRBJ2-1, with 16 positions matching TRBD2. The CDR3 loop spans 16 amino acids. The V segment lost 6 bases and the J segment 9 bases; nucleotides outside the gene matches: 8. Per the germline V gene, CDR1 is SNHLY and CDR2 is FYNNEI. The CDR3 protein is CASRMGLAGGRGEQFF. CDR3 DNA sequence: TGTGCCAGCAGGATGGGACTAGCGGGGGGGCGTGGTGAGCAGTTCTTC.

The chain has TRBV6-5 and TRBJ1-6; 9 nucleotides match TRBD1. The CDR3 totals 15 residues. Germline V gene data show CDR1 as MNHEY and CDR2 as SVGAGI. V lost 0 bases and J lost 9; bases outside the gene matches: 3. The CDR3 is CASSYSRDRASPLHF. In nucleotides, the CDR3 is TGTGCCAGCAGTTACTCGAGGGACAGGGCTTCACCCCTCCACTTT.

The chain carries TRBV6-5 and TRBJ1-3, with unresolved D. Germline loops: CDR1 MNHEY, CDR2 SVGAGI. The CDR3 has 15 residues. The V gene lost 5 bases and the J gene lost 1 base, with 12 bases spanning the gap. CDR3 amino acids: CASSQTRHSGNTIYF. The CDR3 DNA reads TGTGCCAGCAGTCAGACTCGTCATTCTGGAAACACCATATATTTT.

This chain connects TRBV5-8 to TRBJ1-5; D gene unclear. V was cut by 2 bases and J by 0 bases, with 9 bases left in between. Germline-derived CDR1 and CDR2 are SGHTS and YDEGEE. The CDR3 runs to 15 residues. The CDR3: CASSFLRYSNQPQHF. CDR3 nucleotides: TGTGCCAGCAGCTTCCTGAGGTATAGCAATCAGCCCCAGCATTTT.

The chain joins TRBV2 to TRBJ2-7, with 10 nucleotides matching TRBD2. Losses at the gene ends were 0 bases for V and 5 bases for J; bases not matched to a gene: 4. CDR1 is SNHLY and CDR2 is FYNNEI in the germline V gene. The CDR3 has 15 residues. The CDR3 spells CASSEAIAGGHEQYF. CDR3 DNA: TGTGCCAGCAGTGAAGCGATAGCGGGGGGCCACGAGCAGTACTTC.

The V gene is TRBV4-3, the J gene TRBJ2-3, with 7 bases fitting TRBD2. The V gene end was trimmed by 3 bases and the J gene end by 8 bases; junction bases not matched to a gene: 14. Germline CDR1 reads LGHNA; CDR2 reads YSLEER. The CDR3 is 16 residues long. The CDR3 sequence: CASSHNSGSNPGTQYF. For the CDR3, the DNA is TGCGCCAGCAGCCATAATAGCGGGTCTAACCCCGGTACGCAGTATTTT.

This clone was picked up one time. The chain couples TRBV5-4 to TRBJ2-5; perhaps TRBD1 as D (5 bases). Germline assignment: CDR1 SGHNT and CDR2 YYREEE (reference sequence). This CDR3 contains 14 residues. The ends were cut back, 2 bases at V and 2 bases at J, with 10 bases in the middle. As DNA, the CDR3 is TGTGCCAGCAGCTTTCTGGACACTCAAGAGACCCAGTACTTC. It codes for CASSFLDTQETQYF.

V and J are TRBV7-9 and TRBJ1-4, with D maybe TRBD1 (5 bases). Trimming cost V 5 bases and J 6 bases, with 13 bases left between them. CDR1 and CDR2 (germline): SEHNR, FQNEAQ (reference sequence). The CDR3 covers 14 residues. CDR3 coding DNA: TGTGCCAGCAGCCCCCGGGTAGGGGATGAAAAACTGTTTTTT. Its translation is CASSPRVGDEKLFF.

V is TRBV19 and J is TRBJ1-1; 9 bases map to TRBD1. V lost 8 bases to trimming and J lost 0 bases; unmatched junction nucleotides: 1. Germline V lookup: CDR1 LNHDA, CDR2 SQIVND (reference sequence). CDR3 length: 13 residues. This CDR3 is CASDRGVNTEAFF. The CDR3 DNA reads as TGTGCCAGTGACAGGGGGGTGAACACTGAAGCTTTCTTT.

As regards this clone: Other DNA sequences of this sample code for an identical CDR3. The chain has TRBV5-1 and TRBJ2-5; 9 positions match TRBD2. The V and J ends lost 3 bases and 5 bases, in that order; junction bases with no gene match: 14. The CDR3 is 17 residues long. Germline CDR1 and CDR2: SGHRS and YFSETQ. CDR3 sequence reads: CASSWGLTRGGAETQYF. CDR3 DNA: TGCGCCAGCAGCTGGGGATTAACGCGGGGGGGCGCGGAGACCCAGTACTTC.

The chain uses TRBV30 and TRBJ2-7; 15 bases fit TRBD2. Germline CDR1 reads GTSNPN; CDR2 reads SVGIG (reference sequence). V shed 2 bases and J 9 bases; nucleotides not matched to a gene: 14. The CDR3 runs 17 residues. Written as DNA, the CDR3 is TGTGCCTGGAGTAAACCGGGACTAGCGGGAGGCCCCTTCTTGCAGTACGTC. Encoded protein: CAWSKPGLAGGPFLQYV.

This clone was seen a single time. This rearrangement joins TRBV29-1 to TRBJ1-1; D call uncertain. The CDR3 runs to 11 residues. In germline, CDR1 is SQVTM, CDR2 ANQGSEA. The ends were cut back, 1 base at V and 8 bases at J, with 8 bases in the middle. This chain's CDR3 is CSVEGRGEAFF. CDR3 coding DNA: TGCAGCGTTGAAGGCCGGGGAGAAGCTTTCTTT.

The V and J genes are TRBV4-3 and TRBJ2-1, with TRBD2 identical over 12 bases. V dropped 1 base and J dropped 7; count of bases not matched to a gene: 8. Germline assignment: CDR1 LGHNA and CDR2 YSLEER. The CDR3 contains 17 residues. For the CDR3, the DNA is TGCGCCAGCAGCCAAGGACTAGCGGGAGACGATAGGAATGAGCAGTTCTTC. Translated: CASSQGLAGDDRNEQFF.

This sequence joins TRBV5-1 and TRBJ2-5; 7 bases match TRBD2. This CDR3 has 16 residues. CDR1 is SGHRS, CDR2 YFSETQ, per germline. V lost 4 bases and J lost 1; bases outside the gene matches: 10. The CDR3 DNA sequence: TGCGCCAGCAGCCCCGGGCGGGAGCTACCCCAAGAGACCCAGTACTTC. This sequence encodes CASSPGRELPQETQYF.

The chain links TRBV9 to TRBJ2-4; D gene ambiguous. V shed 3 bases and J shed 2 bases, with 15 bases lying between them. This CDR3 is built from 16 residues. Per germline, CDR1 SGDLS and CDR2 YYNGEE. In nucleotides, the CDR3 is TGTGCCAGCAGCGCTGCGACCGACACCTCCAAAAACATTCAGTACTTC. It is translated as CASSAATDTSKNIQYF.

The chain joins TRBV19 to TRBJ2-2; TRBD1 matches at 7 bases. CDR1 is LNHDA and CDR2 is SQIVND in the germline V gene (reference sequence). This CDR3 spans 14 amino acids. The junction had 7 bases not matched to a gene; V was cut back by 6 bases and J by 6 bases. Here the CDR3 reads CASRGTGVAGELFF. CDR3 in DNA: TGTGCCAGTAGGGGAACAGGGGTGGCCGGGGAGCTGTTTTTT.

The V gene is TRBV2, the J gene TRBJ1-5; D gene unclear. Deletions cut 3 bases from V and 4 bases from J, with 10 bases between. The germline gives CDR1 SNHLY, CDR2 FYNNEI. The CDR3 length is 14 residues. CDR3: CASSDRTDNQPQHF. Here the CDR3 DNA reads TGTGCCAGCAGTGACCGGACTGATAATCAGCCCCAGCATTTT.